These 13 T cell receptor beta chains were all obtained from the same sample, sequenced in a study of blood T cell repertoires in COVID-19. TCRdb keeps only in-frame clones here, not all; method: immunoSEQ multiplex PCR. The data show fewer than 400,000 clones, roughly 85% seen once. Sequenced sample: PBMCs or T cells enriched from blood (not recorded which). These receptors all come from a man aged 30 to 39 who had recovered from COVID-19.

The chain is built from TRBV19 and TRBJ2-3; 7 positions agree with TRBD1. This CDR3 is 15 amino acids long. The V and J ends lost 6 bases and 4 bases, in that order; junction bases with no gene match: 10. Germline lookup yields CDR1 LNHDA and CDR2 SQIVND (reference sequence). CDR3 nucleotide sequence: TGTGCCAGTAGCCCAGGGGGTCAGGAGCCAGATACGCAGTATTTT. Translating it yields CASSPGGQEPDTQYF.

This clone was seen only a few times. The chain's CDR3 is CASRGQGDIYEQYF. CDR3 bases: TGTGCCAGCCGCGGACAGGGGGATATCTACGAGCAGTACTTC. This rearrangement joins TRBV21-1 to TRBJ2-7; no DNA check was done on the table's D call, TRBD1. TRBV21-1 is flagged as a pseudogene. The CDR3 runs 14 residues.

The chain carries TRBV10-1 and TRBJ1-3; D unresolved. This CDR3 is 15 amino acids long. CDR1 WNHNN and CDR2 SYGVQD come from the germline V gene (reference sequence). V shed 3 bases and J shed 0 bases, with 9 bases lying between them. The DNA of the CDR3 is TGCGCCAGCAGTGAACGGTCTAGCTCTGGAAACACCATATATTTT. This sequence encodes CASSERSSSGNTIYF.

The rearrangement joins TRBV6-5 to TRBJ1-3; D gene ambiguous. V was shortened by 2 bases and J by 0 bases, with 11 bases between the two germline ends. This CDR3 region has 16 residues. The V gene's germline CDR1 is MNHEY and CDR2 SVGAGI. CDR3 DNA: TGTGCCAGCAGTTACGAGTCGTTCCCCTCTGGAAACACCATATATTTT. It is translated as CASSYESFPSGNTIYF.

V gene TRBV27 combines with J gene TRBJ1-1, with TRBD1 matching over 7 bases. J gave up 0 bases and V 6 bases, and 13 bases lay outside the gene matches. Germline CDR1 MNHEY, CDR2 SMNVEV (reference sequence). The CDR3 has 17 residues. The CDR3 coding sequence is TGTGCCAGCAGCCCGAAGACAGGGAACAGCATGAACACTGAAGCTTTCTTT. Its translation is CASSPKTGNSMNTEAFF.

In DNA form, the CDR3 reads TGTGCCAGCAGTGAAGCAGCGATTCACCCCCTCCACTTT. The encoded protein is CASSEAAIHPLHF. The rearrangement uses TRBV7-9 and TRBJ1-6; D is unclear. The CDR3 has 13 residues. Trimming pared 6 bases from V and 13 bases from J, leaving 16 bases between. Germline lookup yields CDR1 SEHNR and CDR2 FQNEAQ (reference sequence).

The CDR3 protein is CASSIGQFEFGTEAFF. The CDR3 DNA is TGTGCCAGTAGTATTGGACAATTCGAGTTCGGGACTGAAGCTTTCTTT. The chain combines TRBV19 with TRBJ1-1; D possibly corresponds to TRBD1 (5 bases). The V end lost 3 bases, the J end lost 5 bases, and 19 bases lay between the germline ends. Germline V gene data show CDR1 as LNHDA and CDR2 as SQIVND (reference sequence). This CDR3 has 16 amino acids. Based on the CDR3 plus reference TRBV19 and TRBJ1-1, the full variable domain is DGGITQSPKYLFRKEGQNVTLSCEQNLNHDAMYWYRQDPGQGLRLIYYSQIVNDFQKGDIAEGYSVSREKKESFPLTVTSAQKNPTAFYLCASSIGQFEFGTEAFFGQGTRLTVV.

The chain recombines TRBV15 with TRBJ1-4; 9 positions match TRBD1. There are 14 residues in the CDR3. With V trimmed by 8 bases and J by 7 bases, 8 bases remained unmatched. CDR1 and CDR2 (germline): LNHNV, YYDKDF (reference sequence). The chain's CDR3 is CATRDRELSEKLFF. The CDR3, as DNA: TGTGCCACCCGGGACAGGGAGTTAAGTGAAAAACTGTTTTTT.

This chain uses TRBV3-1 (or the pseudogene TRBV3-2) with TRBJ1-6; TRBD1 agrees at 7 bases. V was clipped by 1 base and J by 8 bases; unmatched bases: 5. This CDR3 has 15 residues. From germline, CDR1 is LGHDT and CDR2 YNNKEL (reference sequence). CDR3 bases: TGTGCCAGCAGCCAAGGGACAGGCCATGATTCACCCCTCCACTTT. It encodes CASSQGTGHDSPLHF.

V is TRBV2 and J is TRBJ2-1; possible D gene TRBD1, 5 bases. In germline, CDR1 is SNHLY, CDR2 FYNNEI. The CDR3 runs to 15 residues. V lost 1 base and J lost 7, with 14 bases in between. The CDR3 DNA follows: TGTGCCAGCAGTGAAGACCCAGGGTTTGGGAATGAGCAGTTCTTC. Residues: CASSEDPGFGNEQFF.

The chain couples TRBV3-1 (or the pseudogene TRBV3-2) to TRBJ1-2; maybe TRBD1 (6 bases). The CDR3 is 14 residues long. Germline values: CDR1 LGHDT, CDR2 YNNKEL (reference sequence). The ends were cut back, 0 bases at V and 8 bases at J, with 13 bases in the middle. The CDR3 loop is CASSQDLGDIGYTF. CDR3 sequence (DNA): TGTGCCAGCAGCCAAGATCTGGGGGACATAGGCTACACCTTC.

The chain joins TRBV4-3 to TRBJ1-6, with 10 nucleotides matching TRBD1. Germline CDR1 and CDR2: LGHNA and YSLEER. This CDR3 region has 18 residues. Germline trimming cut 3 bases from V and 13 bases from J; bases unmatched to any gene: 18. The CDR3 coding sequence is TGCGCCAGCAGCCAGTCCTTATCCGGGACAGGGGACTCTAACCCCCTCCACTTT. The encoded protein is CASSQSLSGTGDSNPLHF.

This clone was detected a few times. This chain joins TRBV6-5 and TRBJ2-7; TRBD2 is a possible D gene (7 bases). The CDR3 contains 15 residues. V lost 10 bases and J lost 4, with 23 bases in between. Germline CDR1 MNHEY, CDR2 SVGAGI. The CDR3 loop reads CATRDGGGGGYEQYF. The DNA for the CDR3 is TGTGCCACCCGAGATGGGGGCGGGGGAGGGTACGAGCAGTACTTC.